This is a list of T cell receptor beta chains from one sample in a study of cytomegalovirus exposure and HLA in healthy donors. Data came from immunoSEQ multiplex PCR; TCRdb stores just in-frame clones and leaves some out. The table shows under 200,000 clones, with about 71% occurring only once. Material: PBMCs. These receptors were taken from a woman aged 25 to 39 in good health and CMV-seronegative. The CDR3 runs from the conserved cysteine through the conserved F or W. The D gene is left open where the match is weak. Size values are once, few and many counts, or a class for expanded clones, and some rows have none.

clone_size,d_call,v_call,j_call,cdr3_nt,cdr3_aa
-,TRBD1,TRBV18,TRBJ2-7,TGTGCCAGCTCAGGACAGGAAAGGACCTACGAGCAGTACTTC,CASSGQERTYEQYF
few,-,TRBV7-2,TRBJ1-4,TGTGCCAGCAGCTTAGAAGTAATAGTCGGTGAAAAACTGTTTTTT,CASSLEVIVGEKLFF
-,-,TRBV19,TRBJ2-1,TGTGCCAGTAGTATAGGGTTCAGGGAAGGCGAGCAGTTCTTC,CASSIGFREGEQFF
-,-,TRBV5-1,TRBJ1-6,TGCGCCAGCAGCTTGACAGATAATTCACCCCTCCACTTT,CASSLTDNSPLHF
-,TRBD1,TRBV19,TRBJ1-2,TGTGCCAGTAGTAGGTCCCGACAGGGGGCGAACTATGGCTACACCTTC,CASSRSRQGANYGYTF
-,-,TRBV2,TRBJ2-5,TGTGCCAGCGTATACACCGGGGAGACCCAGTACTTC,CASVYTGETQYF
-,-,TRBV2,TRBJ1-3,TGTGCCAGCAGTAGGGGATCGAACACCATATATTTT,CASSRGSNTIYF
-,-,TRBV19,TRBJ2-2,TGTGCCACCACTATAGGGGCCCTGAACACCGGGGAGCTGTTTTTT,CATTIGALNTGELFF
-,-,TRBV19,TRBJ2-1,TGTGCCAGTAACTCCGGGACAACCGTGTACAATGAGCAGTTCTTC,CASNSGTTVYNEQFF
few,-,TRBV28,TRBJ1-2,TGTGCCAGCAGTTCCCCAGGGGTGAACGGCTACACCTTC,CASSSPGVNGYTF
-,-,TRBV4-3,TRBJ2-1,TGCGCCAGCAGCCAATTGGGTCGGAGCGGCTCCTACAATGAGCAGTTCTTC,CASSQLGRSGSYNEQFF
-,-,TRBV15,TRBJ2-1,TGTGCCACCAGCAGAGATCCAGGCGATGAGCAGTTCTTC,CATSRDPGDEQFF
-,TRBD1,TRBV19,TRBJ1-2,TGTGCCAGTAGTAGAGACTTCCGGGACAGCCGGTATGGCTACACCTTC,CASSRDFRDSRYGYTF
few,TRBD2,TRBV10-3,TRBJ2-1,TGTGCCATCAGTGATCCCCGGGGGACTAGCGGGAGTTACGGTGGTGAGCAGTTCTTC,CAISDPRGTSGSYGGEQFF
-,TRBD1,TRBV7-9,TRBJ2-2,TGTGCCAGCAGCTTGGGACAGGGGAACACCGGGGAGCTGTTTTTT,CASSLGQGNTGELFF
-,TRBD1,TRBV28,TRBJ1-1,TGTGCCAGCAGTCAGACAGGGGAAGCTGAAGCTTTCTTT,CASSQTGEAEAFF
-,TRBD2,TRBV7-6,TRBJ2-7,TGTGCCAGCAGCACGGGACTAGCGGACGAGCAGTACTTC,CASSTGLADEQYF
-,-,TRBV7-2,TRBJ2-1,TGTGCCAGCAGCCCAACCCCAGGGGTTCTTGAGCAGTTCTTC,CASSPTPGVLEQFF
-,-,TRBV9,TRBJ2-1,TGTGCCAGCAGCCCAAGGAGGGGGGGAAACAATGAGCAGTTCTTC,CASSPRRGGNNEQFF
-,TRBD1,TRBV6-5,TRBJ2-3,TGTGCCAGCAGTTACCGACCGGGACAGCCGACAGATACGCAGTATTTT,CASSYRPGQPTDTQYF
few,TRBD2,TRBV4-2,TRBJ2-1,TGTGCCAGCAGCCAAGATAGGGGCGGGGGGCGAAATGAGCAGTTCTTC,CASSQDRGGGRNEQFF
-,TRBD2,TRBV5-1,TRBJ2-5,TGCGCCAGCAGCTTAGGCAGCGGGGGGGCCAAAGAGACCCAGTACTTC,CASSLGSGGAKETQYF
few,-,TRBV5-6,TRBJ2-1,TGTGCCAGCAGCCCTATAGCGGTCTACAATGAGCAGTTCTTC,CASSPIAVYNEQFF
-,-,TRBV29-1,TRBJ2-1,TGCAGCGTTGTGGGCCTAGCCTTTTCCCCCTTCAATGAGCAGTTCTTC,CSVVGLAFSPFNEQFF
-,-,TRBV4-3,TRBJ2-5,TGCGCCAGCAGCCAAGCATCGTGGAGTGGGACCCAGTACTTC,CASSQASWSGTQYF
-,-,TRBV21-1,TRBJ2-3,TGTGCCAGCAGCAAAGAATTAACACAGGTCGACGATACGCAGTATTTT,CASSKELTQVDDTQYF